These T cell receptor beta chains were read from a single sample in a study of T cell repertoires in cytomegalovirus infection. MiXCR, applied by TCRdb to the reads, yields one record per CDR3 protein. The data contain some 390,000 distinct CDR3 sequences, roughly 20% of them singletons. Material: PBMCs. The receptors were gathered from a human donor in good health (CMV status not recorded). Some clones in this sample may be carry-over from other donors' samples. The CDR3 runs from the conserved cysteine through the conserved F or W. Fields, in order: V gene, clone size, J gene, D gene, CDR3 protein, CDR3 DNA. The D gene is left open where the match is weak. Some rows have no size entry. The others give once, few or many, or a class for an expanded clone.

>TRBV14|.|TRBJ1-1|.
CASSPSSMNTEAFF
TGTGCCAGCAGCCCTTCCTCGATGAACACTGAAGCTTTCTTT
>TRBV18|.|TRBJ1-3|.
CASSPGPNSGNTIYF
TGTGCCAGCTCACCCGGGCCTAACTCTGGAAACACCATATATTTT
>TRBV19|many|TRBJ2-3|.
CASSPAMTDTQYF
TGTGCCAGTAGTCCGGCCATGACAGATACGCAGTATTTT
>TRBV20-1|.|TRBJ1-2|.
CSAAWAGTYGYTF
TGCAGTGCCGCGTGGGCAGGGACCTATGGCTACACCTTC
>TRBV7-2|.|TRBJ2-1|TRBD2
CASSLDPSGGDNEQFF
TGTGCCAGCAGCTTAGATCCTAGCGGGGGGGACAATGAGCAGTTCTTC
>TRBV6-2/TRBV6-3|few|TRBJ2-3|TRBD2
CASSRTSGYSTDTQYF
TGTGCCAGCAGCCGCACTAGCGGCTATAGCACAGATACGCAGTATTTT
>TRBV28|.|TRBJ2-7|.
CASSLSGQGTYEQYF
TGTGCCAGCAGTTTAAGTGGCCAGGGGACCTACGAGCAGTACTTC
>TRBV12-3/TRBV12-4|.|TRBJ2-1|.
CASSLVAGGQFF
TGTGCCAGCAGTTTAGTAGCCGGGGGGCAGTTCTTC
>TRBV7-2|many|TRBJ2-2|.
CASSLRSAWNTGELFF
TGTGCCAGCAGCTTACGCAGTGCGTGGAACACCGGGGAGCTGTTTTTT
>TRBV10-1|many|TRBJ2-1|.
CASSESKGTLYNEQFF
TGCGCCAGCAGTGAGTCGAAGGGGACGCTATACAATGAGCAGTTCTTC
>TRBV27|.|TRBJ1-1|.
CASSLSGMGSEAFF
TGTGCCAGCAGTTTATCAGGCATGGGCAGTGAAGCTTTCTTT
>TRBV12-3/TRBV12-4|many|TRBJ2-1|TRBD2
CASSFAGGRAKNEQFF
TGTGCCAGCTCCTTTGCAGGCGGGAGGGCCAAAAATGAGCAGTTCTTC
>TRBV20-1|few|TRBJ2-5|.
CSARDEGNQETQYF
TGCAGTGCTAGAGATGAAGGGAACCAAGAGACCCAGTACTTC
>TRBV7-2|many|TRBJ2-1|.
CASSLGGSGAYNEQFF
TGTGCCAGCAGCTTAGGTGGGTCGGGGGCTTACAATGAGCAGTTCTTC
>TRBV7-2|many|TRBJ1-5|.
CASSTGRTYSNQPQHF
TGTGCCAGCAGCACCGGACGGACCTATAGCAATCAGCCCCAGCATTTT
>TRBV4-2|few|TRBJ2-1|TRBD2
CASSPIGREGLYNEQFF
TGTGCCAGCAGCCCGATCGGGCGGGAGGGCCTCTACAATGAGCAGTTCTTC
>TRBV12-3/TRBV12-4|.|TRBJ1-1|.
CASSLGPVKMNTEAFF
TGTGCCAGCAGTTTGGGGCCAGTAAAGATGAACACTGAAGCTTTCTTT
>TRBV6-2/TRBV6-3|.|TRBJ2-7|.
CAIKTDSYEQYF
TGTGCCATCAAGACAGACTCCTACGAGCAGTACTTC
>TRBV5-1|.|TRBJ2-1|TRBD2
CASSLVVREDVPNEQFF
TGCGCCAGCAGCTTGGTCGTGCGGGAGGATGTCCCCAATGAGCAGTTCTTC
>TRBV20-1|.|TRBJ2-1|TRBD2
CSAWTSGGSTYNEQFF
TGCAGTGCTTGGACTAGCGGGGGGTCTACCTACAATGAGCAGTTCTTC
>TRBV20-1|few|TRBJ2-3|TRBD2
CSATKPSGGPYTDTQYF
TGCAGTGCTACCAAACCTAGCGGGGGCCCTTACACAGATACGCAGTATTTT
>TRBV25-1|.|TRBJ1-1|TRBD1
CASQDRGDVRTEAFF
TGTGCCAGCCAAGACAGGGGGGATGTTCGCACTGAAGCTTTCTTT
>TRBV7-7|many|TRBJ2-5|.
CASSLQGAGETQYF
TGTGCCAGCAGCCTACAGGGTGCGGGGGAGACCCAGTACTTC
>TRBV2|few|TRBJ1-2|TRBD1
CASTGFTGGADYGYTF
TGTGCCAGCACGGGTTTTACAGGGGGCGCTGACTATGGCTACACCTTC
>TRBV25-1|.|TRBJ1-6|.
CASSGAGEFNSPLHF
TGTGCCAGCAGTGGGGCAGGAGAATTCAATTCACCCCTCCACTTT
>TRBV9|few|TRBJ2-1|TRBD1
CASSVNRGSYNEQFF
TGTGCCAGCAGCGTAAACAGGGGTTCCTACAATGAGCAGTTCTTC
>TRBV24-1|few|TRBJ1-5|.
CATMVPDTSNQPQHF
TGTGCCACCATGGTCCCCGACACTAGCAATCAGCCCCAGCATTTT
>TRBV12-3/TRBV12-4|.|TRBJ2-3|.
CASGGGDTDTQYF
TGTGCCAGCGGTGGTGGGGACACAGATACGCAGTATTTT
>TRBV7-4|few|TRBJ2-3|TRBD2
CASRLGGGGSRDTQYF
TGTGCCAGCAGGCTAGGCGGCGGGGGAAGTAGAGATACGCAGTATTTT
>TRBV2|few|TRBJ1-1|.
CASSESGAGFTENTEAFF
TGTGCCAGCAGTGAATCCGGGGCGGGGTTCACCGAGAACACTGAAGCTTTCTTT
>TRBV12-3/TRBV12-4|.|TRBJ1-1|.
CASTLQAATNTEAFF
TGTGCCAGCACCCTACAGGCGGCAACGAACACTGAAGCTTTCTTT
>TRBV12-3/TRBV12-4|few|TRBJ1-1|.
CASSFVDTEAFF
TGTGCCAGCAGTTTCGTGGACACTGAAGCTTTCTTT
>TRBV12-3/TRBV12-4|few|TRBJ2-7|.
CASSLLQGPYEQYF
TGTGCCAGCAGTTTACTACAGGGCCCCTACGAGCAGTACTTC
>TRBV12-3/TRBV12-4|few|TRBJ2-5|TRBD2
CASSPTLGRTSGGWSETQYF
TGTGCCAGCAGCCCGACTTTAGGCCGGACTAGCGGGGGGTGGAGTGAGACCCAGTACTTC
>TRBV12-3/TRBV12-4|many|TRBJ1-2|.
CASSLLTNYGYTF
TGTGCCAGCAGTTTACTCACTAACTATGGCTACACCTTC
>TRBV12-3/TRBV12-4|many|TRBJ2-1|TRBD2
CASKTSGTQFF
TGTGCCAGCAAGACCAGCGGGACGCAGTTCTTC
>TRBV20-1|.|TRBJ2-5|TRBD2
CSAGGLAGEQTQYF
TGCAGTGCTGGCGGACTAGCGGGAGAACAGACCCAGTACTTC
>TRBV7-9|.|TRBJ1-4|.
CASSLGLPTGEKLFF
TGTGCCAGCAGCTTGGGCCTCCCAACAGGTGAAAAACTGTTTTTT
>TRBV7-8|many|TRBJ2-3|TRBD2
CASSPAGGTDTQYF
TGTGCCAGCAGCCCAGCGGGGGGCACAGATACGCAGTATTTT
>TRBV6-2/TRBV6-3|.|TRBJ2-5|TRBD2
CASSRRPGLARQETQYF
TGTGCCAGCTCCCGGCGCCCGGGACTAGCCAGACAAGAGACCCAGTACTTC
>TRBV7-9|many|TRBJ1-5|TRBD1
CASSLGQGDNQPQHF
TGTGCCAGCAGCTTAGGACAGGGGGACAATCAGCCCCAGCATTTT
>TRBV7-8|many|TRBJ2-1|.
CASSPPPARDEQFF
TGTGCCAGCAGCCCACCCCCGGCCCGGGATGAGCAGTTCTTC